This TCR beta chain was identified in a study of blood T cells in healthy people across ages. About the research overall: Roughly one uniquely barcoded beta molecule per two T cells was captured.

Trimming cost V 3 bases and J 0 bases, with 12 bases left between them. The CDR3 is 17 amino acids. CDR1 and CDR2 from the germline V gene are LGHNA and YSLEER. A second PCR, run for 7 to 11 cycles, used a sample-barcoded 5' primer plus a J-beta primer mix. Each CDR3 protein is one row after TCRdb ran MiXCR on the 5' RACE reads. The sample yields some 1.5 million distinct CDR3 sequences, roughly two fifths seen once. Sequencing was performed on blood. The source is a young woman in good health. This chain joins TRBV4-3 and TRBJ2-6; no definite D call. In DNA, the CDR3 is TGCGCCAGCAGCCAGTCCCGGGCCGCCTCTGGGGCCAACGTCCTGACTTTC. Translating gives CASSQSRAASGANVLTF.